This TCR beta chain was sequenced in a study of blood T cell repertoires in COVID-19. Background on the study: The analysed material was cDNA or gDNA that came from T cells, B-cell-depleted T cells, or PBMCs.

Per the study methods: The authors estimated nucleated cell counts from reference gene primer amplification. Some clones are missing from TCRdb's copy, which holds only in-frame ones; the method was immunoSEQ multiplex PCR. V and J calls and clone size are as listed in that table; D and trimming were resolved from the DNA. The sample shows about 210,000 clones, over 75% of them seen only once. Ages ranged from about 18 to 100 years, with residence in under 25 US areas. There are 11 residues in the CDR3. V was pared by 6 bases and J by 9 bases, with 8 bases between. V usage is TRBV12-3 or TRBV12-4 and J usage is TRBJ2-2; D ambiguous. The clonotype was recovered from a man aged 25 to 40 with acute COVID-19. Specimen: PBMCs or T cells enriched from blood (not recorded which). CDR3 in DNA: TGTGCCAGCAGCCCCTCTCGGGAGCTGTTTTTT. Its translation: CASSPSRELFF.